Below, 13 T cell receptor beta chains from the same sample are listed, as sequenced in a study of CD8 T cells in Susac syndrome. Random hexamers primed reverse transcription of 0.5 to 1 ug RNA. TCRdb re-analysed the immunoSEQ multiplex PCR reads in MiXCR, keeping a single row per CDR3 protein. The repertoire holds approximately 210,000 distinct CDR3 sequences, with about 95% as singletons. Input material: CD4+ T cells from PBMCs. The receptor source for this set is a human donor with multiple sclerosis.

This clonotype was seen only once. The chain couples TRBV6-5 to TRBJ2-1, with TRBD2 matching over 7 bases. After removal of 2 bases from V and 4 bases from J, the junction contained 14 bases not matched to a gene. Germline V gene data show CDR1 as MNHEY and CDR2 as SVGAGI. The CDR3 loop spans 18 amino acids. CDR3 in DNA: TGTGCCAGCAGTTACACCGCCAACATGAGGACTAGATACAATGAGCAGTTCTTC. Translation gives CASSYTANMRTRYNEQFF.

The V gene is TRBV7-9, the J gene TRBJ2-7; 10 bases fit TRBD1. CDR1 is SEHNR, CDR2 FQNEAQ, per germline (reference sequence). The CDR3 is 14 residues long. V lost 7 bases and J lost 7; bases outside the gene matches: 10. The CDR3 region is CASTTGTGVREQYF. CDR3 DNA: TGTGCCAGCACCACCGGGACAGGGGTGCGGGAGCAGTACTTC. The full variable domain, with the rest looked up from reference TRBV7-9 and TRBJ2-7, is DTGVSQNPRHKITKRGQNVTFRCDPISEHNRLYWYRQTLGQGPEFLTYFQNEAQLEKSRLLSDRFSAERPKGSFSTLEIQRTEQGDSAMYLCASTTGTGVREQYFGPGTRLTVT.

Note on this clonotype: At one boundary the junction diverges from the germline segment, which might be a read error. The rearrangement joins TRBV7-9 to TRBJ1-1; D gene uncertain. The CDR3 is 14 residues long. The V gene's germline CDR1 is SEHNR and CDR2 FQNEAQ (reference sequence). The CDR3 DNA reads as TGTGCCAGCGCTAAAGTGCGGGTGAACACTGAAGTTTTCTTT. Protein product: CASAKVRVNTEVFF. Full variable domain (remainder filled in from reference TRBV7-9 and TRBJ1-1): DTGVSQNPRHKITKRGQNVTFRCDPISEHNRLYWYRQTLGQGPEFLTYFQNEAQLEKSRLLSDRFSAERPKGSFSTLEIQRTEQGDSAMYLCASAKVRVNTEVFFGQGTRLTVV.

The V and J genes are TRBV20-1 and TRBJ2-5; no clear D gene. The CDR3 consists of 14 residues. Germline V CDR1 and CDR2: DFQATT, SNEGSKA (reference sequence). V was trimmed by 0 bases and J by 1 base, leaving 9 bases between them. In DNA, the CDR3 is TGCAGTGCTAGAGATACGACCCTCCAAGAGACCCAGTACTTC. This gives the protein CSARDTTLQETQYF.

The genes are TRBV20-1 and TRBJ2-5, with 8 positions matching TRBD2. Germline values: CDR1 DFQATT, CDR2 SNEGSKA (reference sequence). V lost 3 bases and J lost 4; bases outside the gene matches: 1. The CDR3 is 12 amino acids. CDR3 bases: TGCAGTGCTAGTCGGGGGGGAGAGACCCAGTACTTC. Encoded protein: CSASRGGETQYF.

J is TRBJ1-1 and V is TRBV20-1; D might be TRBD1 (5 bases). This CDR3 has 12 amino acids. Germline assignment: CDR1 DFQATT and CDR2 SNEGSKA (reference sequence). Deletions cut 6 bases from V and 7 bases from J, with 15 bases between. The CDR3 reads CSATRRGVEAFF. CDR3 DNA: TGCAGTGCGACCCGCCGGGGGGTTGAAGCTTTCTTT.

This chain's CDR3 is CASSRGASTEAFF. CDR3 sequence (DNA): TGTGCCAGCAGTCGCGGAGCCTCTACAGAAGCTTTCTTT. This sequence joins TRBV6-5 and TRBJ1-1; D call uncertain. The V end lost 5 bases, the J end lost 8 bases, and 15 bases lay between the germline ends. Germline lookup yields CDR1 MNHEY and CDR2 SVGAGI. The CDR3 contains 13 residues.

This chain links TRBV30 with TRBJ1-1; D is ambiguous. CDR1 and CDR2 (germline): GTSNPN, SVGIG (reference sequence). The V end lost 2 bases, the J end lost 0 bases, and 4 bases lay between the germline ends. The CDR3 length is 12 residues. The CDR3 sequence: CAWSSVNTEAFF. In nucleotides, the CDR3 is TGTGCCTGGAGTTCAGTGAACACTGAAGCTTTCTTT. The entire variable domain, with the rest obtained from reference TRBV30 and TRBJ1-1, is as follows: SQTIHQWPATLVQPVGSPLSLECTVEGTSNPNLYWYRQAAGRGLQLLFYSVGIGQISSEVPQNLSASRPQDRQFILSSKKLLLSDSGFYLCAWSSVNTEAFFGQGTRLTVV.

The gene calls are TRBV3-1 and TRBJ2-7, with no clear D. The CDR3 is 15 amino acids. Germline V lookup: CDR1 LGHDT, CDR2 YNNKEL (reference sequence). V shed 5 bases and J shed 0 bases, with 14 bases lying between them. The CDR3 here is CASSSNVGSSYEQYF. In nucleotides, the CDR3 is TGTGCCAGCAGCTCGAACGTGGGTAGCTCCTACGAGCAGTACTTC.

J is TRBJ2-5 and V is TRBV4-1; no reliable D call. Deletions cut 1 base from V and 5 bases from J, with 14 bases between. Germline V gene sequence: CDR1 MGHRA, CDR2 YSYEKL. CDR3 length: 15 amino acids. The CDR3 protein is CASSQGRFTGETQYF. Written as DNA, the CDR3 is TGCGCCAGCAGCCAAGGACGGTTTACTGGGGAGACCCAGTACTTC.

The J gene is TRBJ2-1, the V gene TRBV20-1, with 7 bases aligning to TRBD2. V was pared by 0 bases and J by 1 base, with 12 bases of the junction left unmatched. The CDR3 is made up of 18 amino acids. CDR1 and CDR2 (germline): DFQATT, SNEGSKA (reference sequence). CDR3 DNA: TGCAGTGCTAGAGAAGTGGGGAGGGGCCCAAGTTCCTACAATGAGCAGTTCTTC. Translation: CSAREVGRGPSSYNEQFF.

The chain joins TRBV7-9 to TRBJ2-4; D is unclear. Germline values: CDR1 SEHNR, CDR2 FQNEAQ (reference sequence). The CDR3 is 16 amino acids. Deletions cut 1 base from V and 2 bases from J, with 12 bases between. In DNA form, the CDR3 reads TGTGCCAGCAGCTTAGTGAGCGCTCGTTCCAAAAACATTCAGTACTTC. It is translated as CASSLVSARSKNIQYF.

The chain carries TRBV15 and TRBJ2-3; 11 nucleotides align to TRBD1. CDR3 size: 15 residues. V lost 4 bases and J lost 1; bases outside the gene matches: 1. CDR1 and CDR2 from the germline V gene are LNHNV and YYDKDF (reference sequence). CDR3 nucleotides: TGTGCCACCAGCAAGGGACAGGGGGGCACAGATACGCAGTATTTT. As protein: CATSKGQGGTDTQYF. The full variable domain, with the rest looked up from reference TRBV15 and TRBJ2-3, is DAMVIQNPRYQVTQFGKPVTLSCSQTLNHNVMYWYQQKSSQAPKLLFHYYDKDFNNEADTPDNFQSRRPNTSFCFLDIRSPGLGDTAMYLCATSKGQGGTDTQYFGPGTRLTVL.